This T cell receptor (beta chain) was recorded in a study of blood T cells in healthy people across ages. The CDR3 extends over 14 amino acids. J was trimmed by 15 bases and V by 4 bases; bases with no gene match: 7. Per the germline V gene, CDR1 is SGDLS and CDR2 is YYNGEE. Next came a second PCR, run for 7 to 11 cycles, which used a sample-barcoded 5' primer along with a J-beta primer mix. Using its own MiXCR run on the 5' RACE reads, TCRdb lists one record per CDR3 protein. The repertoire includes fewer than 2,000,000 distinct CDR3 sequences, approximately 32% of them detected once, and approximately 10% sits in the top ten.

What was sequenced was blood. This chain uses TRBV9 with TRBJ2-1; 16 nucleotides line up with TRBD2. The origin of this receptor is a woman aged 25 to 39 in good health. The CDR3 coding sequence is TGTGCCAGCAGCCCGGGACTAGCGGGAGGGCCATCGTTCTTC. Residues: CASSPGLAGGPSFF.